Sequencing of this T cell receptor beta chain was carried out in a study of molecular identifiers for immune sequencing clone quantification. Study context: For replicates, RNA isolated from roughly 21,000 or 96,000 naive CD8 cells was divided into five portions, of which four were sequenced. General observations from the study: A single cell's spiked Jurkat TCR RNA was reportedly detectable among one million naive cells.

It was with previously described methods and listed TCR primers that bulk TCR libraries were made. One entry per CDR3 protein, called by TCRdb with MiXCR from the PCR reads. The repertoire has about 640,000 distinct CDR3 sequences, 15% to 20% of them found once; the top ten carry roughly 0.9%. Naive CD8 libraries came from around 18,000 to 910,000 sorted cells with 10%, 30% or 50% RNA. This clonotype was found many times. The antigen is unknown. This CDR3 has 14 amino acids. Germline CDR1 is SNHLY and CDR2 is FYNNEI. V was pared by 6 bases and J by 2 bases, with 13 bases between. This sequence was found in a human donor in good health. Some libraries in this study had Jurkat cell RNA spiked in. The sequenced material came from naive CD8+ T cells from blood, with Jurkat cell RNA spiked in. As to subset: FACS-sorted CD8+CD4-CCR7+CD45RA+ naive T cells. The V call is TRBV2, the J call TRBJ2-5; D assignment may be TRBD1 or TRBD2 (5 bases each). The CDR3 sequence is CASRVVGPQETQYF. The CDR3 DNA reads TGTGCCAGCAGGGTGGTGGGACCGCAAGAGACCCAGTACTTC.